Below, 27 T cell receptor beta chains from the same sample are listed, as sequenced in a study of T cell clonality in common variable immunodeficiency (dated by TCRdb to the mid-2010s). What the work shows at the level of the full study, not this receptor alone: CVID TCRbeta sequences reportedly showed fewer deletions and N-nucleotide insertions and lacked highly modified clones with 13 or more V deletions.

The library was prepared using the immunoSEQ multiplex PCR assay. Entries here come from immuneACCESS through TCRdb and include only in-frame sequences with V and J called. Some clones fail to appear in such tables; in the studies checked, an unresolved V gene covers under half of the shortfall, and the cause of the remainder is unknown. Here the sample lists roughly 5,000 clones, none seen once only. Approximately 13% of the sample goes to the ten largest clones. No antigen is known for these receptors. The specimen sequenced was peripheral blood mononuclear cells. All receptors derive from a human donor with common variable immunodeficiency.

This clone turned up a few times. The read ends 3 residues shy of where the CDR3 ends; the end is completed using the germline J gene. The chain employs TRBV6-1 and TRBJ2-7; 7 bases map to TRBD2. V lost 4 bases to trimming and J lost 5 bases; unmatched junction nucleotides: 5. In germline, CDR1 is MNHNS, CDR2 SASEGT. The CDR3 extends over 13 amino acids. The CDR3 protein is CASSGLAGDEQYF. The DNA read from the CDR3 is TGTGCCAGCAGTGGTTTGGCGGGAGACGAG.

This clone has just a few counts. CDR3 DNA, as far as it was read: TGCGCCAGCCGTAGCGGACAGGGGGTTTTAGAGACC. This sequence encodes CASRSGQGVLET. The whole CDR3 is CASRSGQGVLETQYF. This rearrangement joins TRBV5-1 to TRBJ2-5, with 10 bases fitting TRBD1. The read ends 3 residues shy of where the CDR3 ends; the end is completed using the germline J gene. V trimming: 7 bases; J trimming: 4 bases; junction bases outside the gene matches: 10. The CDR3 loop spans 15 amino acids. Germline CDR1 SGHRS, CDR2 YFSETQ.

This clone was counted between two and nine times. It may be a read error: a sequence one base away is much more abundant. The CDR3 end falls 3 residues outside the read, so it is completed with the germline J gene. Other DNA sequences within the sample encode an identical CDR3. The gene calls are TRBV7-2 and TRBJ2-1; 10 bases fit TRBD2. After removal of 5 bases from V and 2 bases from J, the junction contained 3 bases not matched to a gene. The CDR3 is made up of 15 amino acids. Germline V gives CDR1 SGHTA, CDR2 FQGNSA. The CDR3 sequence is CASSRTSGPYNEQFF. The CDR3 bases that were read are TGTGCCAGCAGCCGGACTAGCGGTCCCTACAATGAG.

As to this clone: The read is 3 residues too short to cover the CDR3 end, so that end is filled in from the germline J gene. The V call is TRBV19, the J call TRBJ2-2, with D possibly being TRBD2 (7 bases). The germline V gene encodes CDR1 LNHDA and CDR2 SQIVND (reference sequence). This CDR3 has 14 residues. Trimming removed 1 base from V and 6 bases from J, with 9 bases in between. The CDR3 is CASSIAGGPGELFF. CDR3 bases read: TGTGCCAGTAGTATAGCCGGGGGGCCCGGGGAG.

A word on this clone: The sequenced fragment ends 3 residues before the CDR3 boundary, so the rest is inferred from the germline J gene. This chain connects TRBV6-2 or TRBV6-3 to TRBJ1-2; D possibly corresponds to TRBD1 (5 bases). Germline assignment: CDR1 MNHEY and CDR2 SVGEGT. V shed 2 bases and J shed 4 bases, with 11 bases lying between them. This CDR3 contains 14 residues. CDR3 protein: CASSYQTDTYGYTF. The sequenced part of the CDR3 DNA is TGTGCCAGCAGTTACCAAACGGACACCTATGGC.

This clone has just a few counts. With the read ending 3 residues before the CDR3 end, the germline J gene is used to fill in that end. This rearrangement joins TRBV5-6 to TRBJ2-7; possibly TRBD1 for D (6 bases). Trimming stripped 5 bases from V and 2 bases from J, with 14 bases between. The germline gives CDR1 SGHDT, CDR2 YYEEEE. The CDR3 length is 14 residues. The CDR3 sequence: CASSSEQGPYEQYF. Partial CDR3 DNA: TGTGCCAGCAGTTCGGAACAGGGCCCCTACGAG.

In its sample, this clone ranks as large. The CDR3 end falls 3 residues outside the read, so it is completed with the germline J gene. The chain joins TRBV27 to TRBJ1-2; 8 positions match TRBD1. With 5 bases clipped from V and 4 bases from J, the junction kept 6 bases outside the gene matches. This CDR3 has 14 amino acids. Germline V gene sequence: CDR1 MNHEY, CDR2 SMNVEV (reference sequence). The CDR3 is CASSPSTGAYGYTF. The sequenced part of the CDR3 DNA is TGTGCCAGCAGTCCGTCGACAGGGGCCTATGGC.

This clone was observed at least ten times. The read is 3 residues too short to cover the CDR3 end, so that end is filled in from the germline J gene. The genes are TRBV18 and TRBJ2-6; TRBD1 matches 8 bases. Germline CDR1 is KGHSH and CDR2 is LQKENI. The V segment lost 5 bases and the J segment 0 bases; nucleotides outside the gene matches: 9. The CDR3 covers 18 residues. The CDR3 loop reads CASSRSGTGDSGANVLTF. The part of the CDR3 DNA that was read is TGTGCCAGCTCAAGGTCCGGGACAGGAGACTCTGGGGCCAACGTC. Complete variable domain (other parts from reference TRBV18 and TRBJ2-6): NAGVMQNPRHLVRRRGQEARLRCSPMKGHSHVYWYRQLPEEGLKFMVYLQKENIIDESGMPKERFSAEFPKEGPSILRIQQVVRGDSAAYFCASSRSGTGDSGANVLTFGAGSRLTVL.

Of note for this clone: Read sequence stops 3 residues before the CDR3 end, and the germline J gene provides the missing end. This chain links TRBV7-2 with TRBJ1-2; TRBD1 matches 8 bases. Germline assignment: CDR1 SGHTA and CDR2 FQGNSA. CDR3 size: 13 residues. Here the CDR3 reads CASSLALQGEYTF. The DNA read from the CDR3 is TGTGCCAGCAGCTTAGCGTTACAGGGGGAG.

With regard to this clone: The read ends 3 residues early relative to the CDR3; the germline J gene fills the gap. The chain combines TRBV6-1 with TRBJ2-5, with D hard to call. V lost 2 bases and J 0 bases, leaving 7 bases between the germline ends. Looked up from germline, CDR1 is MNHNS and CDR2 is SASEGT. The length of the CDR3 is 14 residues. This CDR3 reads CASSEQKYQETQYF. The covered CDR3 bases are TGTGCCAGCAGTGAACAGAAGTACCAAGAGACC.

This clone was seen a handful of times. The read terminates 3 residues ahead of where the CDR3 ends, so the germline J gene completes it. V and J are TRBV5-5 and TRBJ2-5; D may be TRBD1 (6 bases). The germline gives CDR1 SGHKS, CDR2 YYEKEE (reference sequence). Trimming cost V 1 base and J 2 bases, with 9 bases left between them. The CDR3 contains 14 residues. CDR3 DNA, as far as it was read: TGTGCCAGCAGCTTGACAGGGACACAAGAGACC. It yields the protein CASSLTGTQET. The CDR3 reads in full as CASSLTGTQETQYF.

This clone was recorded many times. The read terminates 3 residues before the CDR3 end, so the remaining end is supplied by the germline J gene. The same CDR3 can be traced to other DNA sequences in this sample. V gene TRBV7-2 combines with J gene TRBJ2-1, with TRBD2 matching over 9 bases. CDR1 and CDR2 from the germline V gene are SGHTA and FQGNSA. The CDR3 runs 15 residues. The V segment lost 3 bases and the J segment 2 bases; nucleotides outside the gene matches: 2. CDR3 DNA (partial): TGTGCCAGCAGCTTGACTAGCGGACCCTACAATGAG. Its translation is CASSLTSGPYNE. The whole CDR3 region reads CASSLTSGPYNEQFF.

This clone is classed as medium-sized. The DNA ends 3 residues before the CDR3 does, and the rest of the CDR3 is filled in from the germline J gene. V usage is TRBV13 and J usage is TRBJ1-1; the D gene is possibly TRBD1 (6 bases). Germline values: CDR1 PRHDT, CDR2 FYEKMQ (reference sequence). The CDR3 is 13 amino acids. Between the trimmed V and J ends, which lost 5 bases and 1 base, there was a span of 8 bases. CDR3 residues: CASSGDTNTEAFF. CDR3 bases read: TGTGCCAGCAGCGGGGACACGAACACTGAA.

The CDR3 bases that were read are TGTGCCAGCAGCTTATCAGAGACAACTAATGAAAAA. It codes for CASSLSETTNEK. The entire CDR3 sequence reads CASSLSETTNEKLFF. The chain uses TRBV7-8 and TRBJ1-4; D gene ambiguous. The CDR3 extends 3 residues past the end of the read, so its final part is completed from the germline J gene. Germline loops: CDR1 SGHVS, CDR2 FQNEAQ. The V end was cut by 2 bases, the J end by 0 bases, with 7 bases between. There are 15 residues in the CDR3.

At least ten counts were recorded for this clone. Sequencing ends 3 residues short of the CDR3 end; the germline J gene provides the rest. The chain carries TRBV5-1 and TRBJ1-1, with 8 positions matching TRBD1. The germline CDR1 and CDR2 sequences are SGHRS and YFSETQ. The CDR3 contains 13 residues. Here the CDR3 reads CASSSTGVGEAFF. The covered CDR3 bases are TGCGCCAGCAGCTCGACAGGGGTCGGGGAA.

Notes on this clone: The DNA ends 3 residues before the CDR3 does, and the rest of the CDR3 is filled in from the germline J gene. The chain joins TRBV20-1 to TRBJ2-5, with D perhaps matching TRBD1 (6 bases). The CDR3 consists of 14 residues. CDR1 and CDR2 (germline): DFQATT, SNEGSKA (reference sequence). Trimming pared 3 bases from V and 1 base from J, leaving 12 bases between. CDR3 bases read: TGCAGTGCTAGGGATTTCAGGGGCCAAGAGACC. Its protein product is CSARDFRGQET. The CDR3, in full, reads CSARDFRGQETQYF.

This clone was seen at least ten times. The read terminates 3 residues ahead of where the CDR3 ends, so the germline J gene completes it. The chain is built from TRBV3-1 (or the pseudogene TRBV3-2) and TRBJ1-5; a possible D gene is TRBD1 (6 bases). This CDR3 has 15 residues. In germline, CDR1 is LGHDT, CDR2 YNNKEL (reference sequence). The V and J ends lost 1 base and 4 bases respectively, with 11 bases between them. CDR3 in amino acids: CASSQGPQGNQPQHF. CDR3 bases read: TGTGCCAGCAGCCAAGGGCCACAGGGTAATCAGCCC.

Turning to this clone: Read sequence stops 3 residues before the CDR3 end, and the germline J gene provides the missing end. The V call is TRBV7-9, the J call TRBJ2-5; TRBD1 is a possible D gene (5 bases). CDR3 size: 13 residues. V shed 5 bases and J shed 5 bases, with 12 bases lying between them. Germline CDR1 and CDR2: SEHNR and FQNEAQ (reference sequence). The sequenced CDR3 bases are TGTGCCAGCAGCCCTAGGGGCTTGGAGACC. Amino acid sequence: CASSPRGLET. From start to end, the CDR3 is CASSPRGLETQYF.

This clone occurred many times. The read ends 3 residues shy of where the CDR3 ends; the end is completed using the germline J gene. The V and J genes are TRBV27 and TRBJ2-7, with D possibly matching TRBD2 (6 bases). There are 14 residues in the CDR3. Per germline, CDR1 MNHEY and CDR2 SMNVEV (reference sequence). The V end lost 5 bases, the J end lost 2 bases, and 13 bases lay between the germline ends. The sequenced part of the CDR3 DNA is TGTGCCAGCAGTACCCGGGACTGGCCCTACGAG. This gives the protein CASSTRDWPYE. The complete CDR3 protein is CASSTRDWPYEQYF.

This clone occurred a few times. Read coverage stops 3 residues before the CDR3 terminus; the germline J gene supplies the remainder. The chain couples TRBV6-2 or TRBV6-3 to TRBJ2-7; 10 bases align to TRBD2. Germline V lookup: CDR1 MNHEY, CDR2 SVGEGT. CDR3 size: 14 residues. Trimming cost V 2 bases and J 2 bases; bases outside gene matches: 0. CDR3 protein: CASSYLAGAYEQYF. The DNA read from the CDR3 is TGTGCCAGCAGTTACCTAGCGGGGGCCTACGAG.

This clone is termed medium-sized. The DNA ends 3 residues before the CDR3 does, and the rest of the CDR3 is filled in from the germline J gene. The V call is TRBV19, the J call TRBJ1-1; D possibly corresponds to TRBD1 (5 bases). The germline V gene has CDR1 LNHDA and CDR2 SQIVND (reference sequence). V lost 6 bases and J lost 2, with 13 bases in between. The CDR3 sequence is 14 residues long. CDR3 bases read: TGTGCCAGTAGCCTAGACAGTCCTAACACTGAA. Translated: CASSLDSPNTE. From start to end, the CDR3 is CASSLDSPNTEAFF. The variable domain in full, with the rest retrieved from reference TRBV19 and TRBJ1-1, is DGGITQSPKYLFRKEGQNVTLSCEQNLNHDAMYWYRQDPGQGLRLIYYSQIVNDFQKGDIAEGYSVSREKKESFPLTVTSAQKNPTAFYLCASSLDSPNTEAFFGQGTRLTVV.

The table lists this clone with a few counts. With the read ending 3 residues before the CDR3 end, the germline J gene is used to fill in that end. The chain carries TRBV2 and TRBJ2-5; 8 bases fit TRBD1. Germline-derived CDR1 and CDR2 are SNHLY and FYNNEI. Trimming removed 5 bases from V and 5 bases from J; junction bases left unmatched: 7. The CDR3 loop spans 14 amino acids. CDR3 residues: CASSKQDRVETQYF. CDR3 DNA, as far as it was read: TGTGCCAGCAGTAAACAGGACAGGGTCGAGACC.

Remarks on this clone: Coverage ceases 3 residues before the CDR3 finishes, and the germline J gene fills in the end. The J gene is TRBJ2-3, the V gene TRBV7-2; D may be TRBD2 (6 bases). Germline V gives CDR1 SGHTA, CDR2 FQGNSA. The CDR3 has 13 residues. V shed 6 bases and J shed 2 bases, with 9 bases lying between them. The sequenced CDR3 bases are TGTGCCAGCAGTAGGACTATCACAGATACG. The encoded protein is CASSRTITDT. The whole CDR3 sequence is CASSRTITDTQYF. Looking up the rest from reference TRBV7-2 and TRBJ2-3 gives the full variable domain: GAGVSQSPSNKVTEKGKDVELRCDPISGHTALYWYRQSLGQGLEFLIYFQGNSAPDKSGLPSDRFSAERTGGSVSTLTIQRTQQEDSAVYLCASSRTITDTQYFGPGTRLTVL.

This clone was observed a handful of times. The observed sequence ends 3 residues before the CDR3 terminus, with the missing tail filled in from the germline J gene. The genes are TRBV11-2 and TRBJ1-5; D is possibly TRBD1 (6 bases). V lost 4 bases, J lost 6 bases, and 10 bases lay in between. The CDR3 is 13 residues long. Germline V gene lookup returns CDR1 SGHAT and CDR2 FQNNGV. This CDR3 is CASSSGHTQPQHF. The CDR3 bases that were read are TGTGCCAGCAGCTCGGGACATACTCAGCCC.

On this clone: The DNA ends 3 residues before the CDR3 does, and the rest of the CDR3 is filled in from the germline J gene. This sequence joins TRBV19 and TRBJ2-5; TRBD1 aligns across 10 bases. CDR1 LNHDA and CDR2 SQIVND come from the germline V gene (reference sequence). The length of the CDR3 is 16 residues. The V and J ends lost 8 bases and 2 bases, in that order; junction bases with no gene match: 11. The covered CDR3 bases are TGTGCCAGTGGGACCGCGACAGGGGGCCCTCAAGAGACC. This encodes CASGTATGGPQET. The CDR3 reads in full as CASGTATGGPQETQYF.

This clone has ten or more counts. Read data end 3 residues before the CDR3 end; the end is taken from the germline J gene. V usage is TRBV29-1 and J usage is TRBJ1-4; 9 bases fit TRBD1. V dropped 4 bases and J dropped 5; count of bases not matched to a gene: 11. The CDR3 is made up of 16 amino acids. The germline V gene has CDR1 SQVTM and CDR2 ANQGSEA. Here the CDR3 reads CSVVVGQGRGNEKLFF. The CDR3 DNA, read in part, is TGCAGCGTTGTTGTGGGACAGGGCCGGGGCAATGAAAAA.

This clone rates as medium-sized. Sequencing ends 3 residues short of the CDR3 end; the germline J gene provides the rest. J is TRBJ2-3 and V is TRBV9; D not resolved. Germline V gene lookup returns CDR1 SGDLS and CDR2 YYNGEE. V lost 0 bases to trimming and J lost 0 bases, with 11 bases between them. This CDR3 region has 16 residues. The CDR3 bases that were read are TGTGCCAGCAGCGTAGCGGGTGGGTCTAGCACAGATACG. Its translation is CASSVAGGSSTDT. The entire CDR3 reads CASSVAGGSSTDTQYF.